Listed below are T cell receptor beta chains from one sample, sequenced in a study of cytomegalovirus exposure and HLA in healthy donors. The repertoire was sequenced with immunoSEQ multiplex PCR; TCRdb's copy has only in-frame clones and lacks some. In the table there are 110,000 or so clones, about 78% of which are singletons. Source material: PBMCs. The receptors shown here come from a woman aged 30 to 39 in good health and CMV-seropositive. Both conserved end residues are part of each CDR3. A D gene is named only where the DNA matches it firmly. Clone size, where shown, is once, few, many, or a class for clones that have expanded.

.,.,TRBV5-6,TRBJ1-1,CASSLSFGGKAFEAFF,TGTGCCAGCAGCTTGAGTTTCGGGGGGAAAGCTTTTGAAGCTTTCTTT
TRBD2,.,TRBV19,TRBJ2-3,CASSILTGTSGRADTQYF,TGTGCCAGTAGTATCTTAACCGGGACTAGCGGGAGAGCAGATACGCAGTATTTT
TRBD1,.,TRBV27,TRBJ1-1,CASGRGQHEAFF,TGTGCCAGCGGCCGGGGACAGCATGAAGCTTTCTTT
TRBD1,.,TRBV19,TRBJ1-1,CASSLGQGAEAFF,TGTGCCAGTAGTTTAGGACAGGGGGCTGAAGCTTTCTTT
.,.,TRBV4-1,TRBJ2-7,CASSSPWPEDYEQYF,TGCGCCAGCAGCTCTCCCTGGCCAGAAGACTACGAGCAGTACTTC
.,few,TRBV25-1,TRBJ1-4,CASMGIRERQGQGEKLFF,TGTGCCAGCATGGGGATCAGGGAAAGGCAAGGTCAGGGCGAAAAACTGTTTTTT
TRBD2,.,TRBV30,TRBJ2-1,CAWSNIMGGGTYNEQFF,TGTGCCTGGAGTAATATAATGGGGGGAGGGACCTACAATGAGCAGTTCTTC
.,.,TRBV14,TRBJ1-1,CASSQGLITEAFF,TGTGCCAGCAGCCAAGGGCTTATCACTGAAGCTTTCTTT
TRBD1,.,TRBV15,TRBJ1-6,CATRATGASSYNSPLHF,TGTGCCACCAGGGCGACAGGGGCGAGCTCCTATAATTCACCCCTCCACTTT
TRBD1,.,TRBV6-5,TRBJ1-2,CASSSGQGFYGYTF,TGTGCCAGCAGTTCGGGACAGGGGTTCTATGGCTACACCTTC
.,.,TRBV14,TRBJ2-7,CASSQDRGGGNEQYF,TGTGCCAGCAGCCAAGATCGCGGAGGGGGCAACGAGCAGTACTTC
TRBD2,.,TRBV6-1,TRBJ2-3,CASSVAGGPDTQYF,TGTGCCAGCAGTGTGGCGGGGGGGCCGGATACGCAGTATTTT
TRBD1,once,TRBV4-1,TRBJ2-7,CASSPQGQGLAAYEQYF,TGCGCCAGCAGCCCTCAGGGACAGGGTTTAGCGGCCTACGAGCAGTACTTC
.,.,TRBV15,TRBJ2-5,CATSRDPTGVETQYF,TGTGCCACCAGCAGAGATCCGACGGGAGTAGAGACCCAGTACTTC
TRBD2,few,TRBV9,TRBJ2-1,CASSVLSGTYNEQFF,TGTGCCAGCAGCGTATTAAGCGGGACCTACAATGAGCAGTTCTTC
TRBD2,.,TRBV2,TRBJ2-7,CASSPWTSGTYEQYF,TGTGCCAGCAGTCCCTGGACTAGCGGAACCTACGAGCAGTACTTC
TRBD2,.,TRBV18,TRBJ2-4,CASSFSGVHGNIQYF,TGTGCCAGCTCATTTAGCGGGGTCCACGGAAACATTCAGTACTTC
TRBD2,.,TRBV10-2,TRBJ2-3,CATTSGGPTQYF,TGCGCCACGACTAGCGGGGGGCCTACGCAGTATTTT
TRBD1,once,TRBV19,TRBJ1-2,CASSIWDRVGYTF,TGTGCCAGTAGTATCTGGGACAGGGTTGGCTACACCTTC
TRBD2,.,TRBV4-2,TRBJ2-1,CASSPSGTSYNEQFF,TGTGCCAGCAGCCCTAGCGGGACCTCCTACAATGAGCAGTTCTTC
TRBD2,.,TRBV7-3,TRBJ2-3,CASSLGSGVTDTQYF,TGTGCCAGCAGCTTGGGTAGCGGGGTCACAGATACGCAGTATTTT
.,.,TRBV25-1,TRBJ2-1,CASSESGSRNEQFF,TGTGCCAGCAGTGAGTCCGGGTCCCGCAATGAGCAGTTCTTC
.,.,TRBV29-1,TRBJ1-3,CSGMIGQYGNTIYF,TGCAGCGGGATGATAGGACAGTATGGAAACACCATATATTTT
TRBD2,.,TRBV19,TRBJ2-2,CASSTPSGSDTGELFF,TGTGCCAGTAGTACCCCTAGCGGGAGCGACACCGGGGAGCTGTTTTTT
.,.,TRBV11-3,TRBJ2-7,CASSLGQASYEQYF,TGTGCCAGCAGCTTAGGGCAGGCTTCCTACGAGCAGTACTTC
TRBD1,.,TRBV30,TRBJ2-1,CAWSLTGGNEQFF,TGTGCCTGGAGTCTCACAGGGGGCAATGAGCAGTTCTTC
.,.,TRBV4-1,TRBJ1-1,CASSLGHLNTEAFF,TGCGCCAGCAGCTTGGGACACCTGAACACTGAAGCTTTCTTT
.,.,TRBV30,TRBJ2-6,CAWSVQGKAGANVLTF,TGTGCCTGGAGTGTGCAGGGAAAGGCTGGGGCCAACGTCCTGACTTTC
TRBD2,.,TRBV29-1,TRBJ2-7,CSVEEVTSGSYEQYF,TGCAGCGTTGAAGAGGTGACTAGCGGCTCCTACGAGCAGTACTTC
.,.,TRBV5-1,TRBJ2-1,CASSLGGLQNEQFF,TGCGCCAGCAGCTTGGGGGGACTCCAGAATGAGCAGTTCTTC
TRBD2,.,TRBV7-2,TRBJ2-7,CASSLGLAGTYEQYF,TGTGCCAGCAGCTTAGGACTAGCGGGAACCTACGAGCAGTACTTC
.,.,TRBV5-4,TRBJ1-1,CASSLAATNTEAFF,TGTGCCAGCAGCCTGGCAGCGACGAACACTGAAGCTTTCTTT
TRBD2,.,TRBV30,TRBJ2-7,CAWSGDRTSGSYEQYF,TGTGCCTGGAGTGGCGATAGGACTAGCGGGAGCTACGAGCAGTACTTC
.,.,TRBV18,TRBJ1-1,CASSPQTTGEAFF,TGTGCCAGCTCACCGCAAACCACCGGTGAAGCTTTCTTT
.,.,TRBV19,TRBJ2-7,CASSRGGSYEQYF,TGTGCCAGTAGTAGGGGAGGAAGCTACGAGCAGTACTTC
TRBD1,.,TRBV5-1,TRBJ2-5,CASSRDWTGSTQETQYF,TGCGCCAGCAGCCGCGATTGGACAGGCTCCACACAAGAGACCCAGTACTTC
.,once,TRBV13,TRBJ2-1,CASSLAGAAESNEQFF,TGTGCCAGCAGCCTCGCAGGGGCCGCCGAATCCAATGAGCAGTTCTTC